Listed here is a single TCR beta chain. Per the authors' pipeline: For nucleated cells, counts were estimated from reference gene primer amplification. The data were produced by immunoSEQ multiplex PCR, yet TCRdb's version contains in-frame clones alone and is incomplete. Clonal size and the V and J genes are those of that table, whereas D and trimming came from the DNA. The sample has around 53,000 clones, about 88% seen once; the top ten hold over 15%. The entry originates in a study of blood T cell repertoires in COVID-19. As for the study in general: Acute and convalescent COVID-19 samples came from the United States, Italy and Spain. T cells, B-cell-depleted T cells, or PBMCs provided the cDNA or gDNA that served as material.

CDR3 length: 15 amino acids. The germline CDR1 and CDR2 sequences are LGHDT and YNNKEL (reference sequence). Trimming removed 2 bases from V and 1 base from J; junction bases left unmatched: 3. The clonotype originates from a man aged 70 or older with active COVID-19. V is TRBV3-1 (or the pseudogene TRBV3-2) and J is TRBJ1-1; 8 bases are shared with TRBD1. The source material was peripheral blood. CDR3 region: CASSQRGTGNTEAFF. For the CDR3, the DNA is TGTGCCAGCAGCCAAAGAGGGACAGGGAACACTGAAGCTTTCTTT.